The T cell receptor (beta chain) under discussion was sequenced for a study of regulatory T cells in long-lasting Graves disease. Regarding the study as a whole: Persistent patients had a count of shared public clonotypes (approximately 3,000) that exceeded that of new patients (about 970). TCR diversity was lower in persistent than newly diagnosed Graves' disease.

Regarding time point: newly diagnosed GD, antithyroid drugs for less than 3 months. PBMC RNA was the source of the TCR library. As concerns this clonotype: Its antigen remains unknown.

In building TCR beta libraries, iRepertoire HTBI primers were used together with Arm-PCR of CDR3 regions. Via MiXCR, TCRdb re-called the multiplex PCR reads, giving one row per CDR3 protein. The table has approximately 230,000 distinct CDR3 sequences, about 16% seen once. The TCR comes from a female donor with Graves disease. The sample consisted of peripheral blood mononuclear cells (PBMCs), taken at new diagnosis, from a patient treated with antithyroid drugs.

The CDR3 coding sequence is TGTGCCAGTAGTCCGGGGGATGTCCGGGAGACCCAGTACTTC. Translated, it gives CASSPGDVRETQYF. The genes are TRBV19 and TRBJ2-5; TRBD2 is a possible D gene (6 bases). V shed 5 bases and J shed 5 bases, with 15 bases lying between them. The CDR3 is made up of 14 amino acids. Looked up from germline, CDR1 is LNHDA and CDR2 is SQIVND (reference sequence).